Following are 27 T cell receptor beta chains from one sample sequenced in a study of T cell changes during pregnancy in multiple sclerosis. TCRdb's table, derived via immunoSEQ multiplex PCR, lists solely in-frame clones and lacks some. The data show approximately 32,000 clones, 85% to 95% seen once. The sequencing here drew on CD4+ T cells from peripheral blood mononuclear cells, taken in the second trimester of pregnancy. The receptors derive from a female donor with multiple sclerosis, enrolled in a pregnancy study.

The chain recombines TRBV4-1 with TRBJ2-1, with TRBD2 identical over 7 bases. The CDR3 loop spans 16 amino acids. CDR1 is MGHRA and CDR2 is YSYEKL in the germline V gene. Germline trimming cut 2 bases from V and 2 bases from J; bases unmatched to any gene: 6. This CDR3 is CASSQPERGAYNEQFF. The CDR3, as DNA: TGCGCCAGCAGCCAACCCGAGCGGGGAGCCTACAATGAGCAGTTCTTC.

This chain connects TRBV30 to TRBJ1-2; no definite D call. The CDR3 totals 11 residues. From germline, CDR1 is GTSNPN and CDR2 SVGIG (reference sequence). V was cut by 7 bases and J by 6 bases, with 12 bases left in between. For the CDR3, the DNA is TGTGCCTCTAGACCGGGGAATGGCTACACCTTC. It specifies CASRPGNGYTF.

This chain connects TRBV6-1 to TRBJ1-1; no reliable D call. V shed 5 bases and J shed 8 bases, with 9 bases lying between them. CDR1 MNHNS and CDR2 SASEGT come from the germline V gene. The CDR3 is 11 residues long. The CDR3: CASSNRQEAFF. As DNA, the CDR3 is TGTGCCAGCAGTAACCGACAAGAAGCTTTCTTT.

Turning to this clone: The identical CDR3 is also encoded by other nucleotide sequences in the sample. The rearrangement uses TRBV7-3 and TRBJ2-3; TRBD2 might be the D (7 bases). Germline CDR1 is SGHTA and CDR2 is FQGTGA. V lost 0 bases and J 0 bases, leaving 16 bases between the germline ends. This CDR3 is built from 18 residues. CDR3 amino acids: CASSLTAGGGGSTDTQYF. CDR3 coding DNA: TGTGCCAGCAGCTTAACAGCCGGGGGCGGGGGCAGCACAGATACGCAGTATTTT.

The CDR3: CASSEWSGYNEQFF. In DNA form, the CDR3 reads TGTGCCAGCAGTGAATGGTCCGGCTACAATGAGCAGTTCTTC. The rearrangement joins TRBV25-1 to TRBJ2-1, with no clear D. CDR1 MGHDK and CDR2 SYGVNS come from the germline V gene. CDR3 length equals 14 residues. Between the trimmed V and J ends, which lost 1 base and 3 bases, there was a span of 7 bases.

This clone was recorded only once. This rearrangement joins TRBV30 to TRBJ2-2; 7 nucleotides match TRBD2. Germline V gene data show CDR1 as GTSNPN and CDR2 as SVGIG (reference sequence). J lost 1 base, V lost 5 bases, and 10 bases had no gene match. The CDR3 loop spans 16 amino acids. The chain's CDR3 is CAWETSPVLNTGELFF. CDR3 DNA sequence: TGTGCCTGGGAGACTAGCCCCGTTTTGAACACCGGGGAGCTGTTTTTT.

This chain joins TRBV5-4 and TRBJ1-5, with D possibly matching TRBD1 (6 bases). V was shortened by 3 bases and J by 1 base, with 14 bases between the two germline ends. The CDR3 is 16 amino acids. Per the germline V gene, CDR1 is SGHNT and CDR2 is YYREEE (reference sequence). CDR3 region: CASSYNQGTSNQPQHF. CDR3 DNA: TGTGCCAGCAGCTACAATCAGGGGACGAGCAATCAGCCCCAGCATTTT.

CDR3 sequence (DNA): TGTGCTAGTGGCTCGAGTCGGGGGGCCCTTCAAACCCCTAACAATCAGCCCCAGCATTTT. Amino acids: CASGSSRGALQTPNNQPQHF. This chain joins TRBV12-5 and TRBJ1-5; possible D gene TRBD1, 6 bases. CDR1 is LGHNT, CDR2 FRNRAP, per germline. Trimming cost V 6 bases and J 3 bases, with 30 bases left between them. The CDR3 extends over 20 amino acids.

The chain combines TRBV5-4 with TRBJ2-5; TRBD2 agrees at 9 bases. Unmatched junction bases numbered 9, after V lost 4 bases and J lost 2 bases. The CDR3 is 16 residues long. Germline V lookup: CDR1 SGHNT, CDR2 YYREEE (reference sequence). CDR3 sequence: CASSPPGLAGQETQYF. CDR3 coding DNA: TGTGCCAGCAGCCCCCCCGGCCTAGCGGGACAAGAGACCCAGTACTTC.

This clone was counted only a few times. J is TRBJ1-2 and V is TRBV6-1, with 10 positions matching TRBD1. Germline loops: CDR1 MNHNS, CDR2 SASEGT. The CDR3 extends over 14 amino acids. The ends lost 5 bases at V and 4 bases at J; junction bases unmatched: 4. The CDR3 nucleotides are TGTGCCAGCAGTACCGGGACAGGGGCCTATGGCTACACCTTC. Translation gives CASSTGTGAYGYTF.

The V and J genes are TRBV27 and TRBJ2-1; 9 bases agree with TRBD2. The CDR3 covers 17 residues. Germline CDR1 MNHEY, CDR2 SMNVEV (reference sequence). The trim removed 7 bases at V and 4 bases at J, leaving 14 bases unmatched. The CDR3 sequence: CASTGQSSGRVYNEQFF. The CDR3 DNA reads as TGTGCCAGCACCGGCCAAAGTAGCGGGAGAGTTTACAATGAGCAGTTCTTC.

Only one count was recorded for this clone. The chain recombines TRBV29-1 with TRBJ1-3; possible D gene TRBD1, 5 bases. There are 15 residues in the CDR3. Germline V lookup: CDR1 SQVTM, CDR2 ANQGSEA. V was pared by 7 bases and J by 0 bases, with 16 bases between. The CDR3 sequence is CSATGLPSSGNTIYF. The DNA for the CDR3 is TGCAGCGCAACGGGACTCCCATCCTCTGGAAACACCATATATTTT.

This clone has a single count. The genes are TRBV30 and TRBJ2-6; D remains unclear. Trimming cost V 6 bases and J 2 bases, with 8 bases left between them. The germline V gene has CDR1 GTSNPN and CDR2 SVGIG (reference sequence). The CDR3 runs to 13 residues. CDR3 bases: TGTGCCTGCTCGGTTGCTGGGGCCAACGTCCTGACTTTC. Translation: CACSVAGANVLTF.

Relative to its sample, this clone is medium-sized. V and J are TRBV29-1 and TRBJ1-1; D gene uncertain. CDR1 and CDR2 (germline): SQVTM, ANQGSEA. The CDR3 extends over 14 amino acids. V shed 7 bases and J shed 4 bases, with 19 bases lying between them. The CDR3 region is CSGLLGSVSTEAFF. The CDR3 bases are TGCAGCGGGCTCCTGGGCAGTGTCAGCACTGAAGCTTTCTTT.

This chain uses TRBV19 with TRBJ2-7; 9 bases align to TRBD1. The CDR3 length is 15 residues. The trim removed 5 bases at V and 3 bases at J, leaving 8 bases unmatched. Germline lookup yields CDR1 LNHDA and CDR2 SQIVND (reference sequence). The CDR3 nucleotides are TGTGCCAGTAGTGCTAACAGGGGGCTTTTCTACGAGCAGTACTTC. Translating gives CASSANRGLFYEQYF.

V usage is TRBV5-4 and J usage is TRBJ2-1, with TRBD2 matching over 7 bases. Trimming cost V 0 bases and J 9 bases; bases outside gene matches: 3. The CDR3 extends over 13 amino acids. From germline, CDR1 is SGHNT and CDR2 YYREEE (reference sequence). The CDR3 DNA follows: TGTGCCAGCAGCTTGGTTGGCGGGAGTGAGCAGTTCTTC. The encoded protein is CASSLVGGSEQFF.

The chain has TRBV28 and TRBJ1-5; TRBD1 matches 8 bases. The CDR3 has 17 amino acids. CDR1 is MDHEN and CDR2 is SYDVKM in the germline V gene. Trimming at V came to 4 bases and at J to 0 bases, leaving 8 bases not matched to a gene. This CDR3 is CASSSPRTGYSNQPQHF. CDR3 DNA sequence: TGTGCCAGCAGTTCACCTCGGACAGGGTATAGCAATCAGCCCCAGCATTTT.

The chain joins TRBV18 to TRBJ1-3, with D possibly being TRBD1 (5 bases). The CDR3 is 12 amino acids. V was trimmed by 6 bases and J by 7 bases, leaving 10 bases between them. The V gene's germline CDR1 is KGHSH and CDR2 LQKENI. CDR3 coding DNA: TGTGCCAGCTCCGGCGGGGCCAACACCATATATTTT. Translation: CASSGGANTIYF.

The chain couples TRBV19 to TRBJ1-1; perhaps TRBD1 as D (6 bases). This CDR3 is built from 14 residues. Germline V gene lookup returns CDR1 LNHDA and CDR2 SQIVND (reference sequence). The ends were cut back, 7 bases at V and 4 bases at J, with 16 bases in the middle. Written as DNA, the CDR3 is TGTGCCAGTACCCATGGGGGCAGTGGCACTGAAGCTTTCTTT. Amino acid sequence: CASTHGGSGTEAFF.

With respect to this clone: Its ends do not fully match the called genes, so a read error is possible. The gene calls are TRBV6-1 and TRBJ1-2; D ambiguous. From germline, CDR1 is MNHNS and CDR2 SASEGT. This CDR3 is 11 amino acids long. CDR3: CASSELNSPLF. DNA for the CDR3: TGTGCCAGCAGTGAACTGAACAGCCCTCTCTTC.

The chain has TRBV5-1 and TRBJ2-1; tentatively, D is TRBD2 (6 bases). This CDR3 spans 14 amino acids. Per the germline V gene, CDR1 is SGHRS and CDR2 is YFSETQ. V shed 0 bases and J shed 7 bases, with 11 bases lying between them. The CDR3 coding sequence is TGCGCCAGCAGCTTGGCCGCGGGAATGAATGAGCAGTTCTTC. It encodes CASSLAAGMNEQFF. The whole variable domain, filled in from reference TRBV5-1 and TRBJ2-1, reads KAGVTQTPRYLIKTRGQQVTLSCSPISGHRSVSWYQQTPGQGLQFLFEYFSETQRNKGNFPGRFSGRQFSNSRSEMNVSTLELGDSALYLCASSLAAGMNEQFFGPGTRLTVL.

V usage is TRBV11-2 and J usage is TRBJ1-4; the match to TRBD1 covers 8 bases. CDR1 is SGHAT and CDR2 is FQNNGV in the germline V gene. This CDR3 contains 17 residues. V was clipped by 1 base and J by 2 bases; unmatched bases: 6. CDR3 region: CASSLAGGRGTNEKLFF. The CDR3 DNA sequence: TGTGCCAGCAGCTTAGCAGGGGGCAGGGGGACTAATGAAAAACTGTTTTTT.

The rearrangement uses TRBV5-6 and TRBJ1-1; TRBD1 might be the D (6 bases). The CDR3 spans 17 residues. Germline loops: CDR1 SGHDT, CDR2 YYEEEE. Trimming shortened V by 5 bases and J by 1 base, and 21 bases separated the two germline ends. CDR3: CASRLRTYRVWNTEAFF. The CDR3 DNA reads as TGTGCCAGCAGGTTACGTACCTACAGGGTTTGGAACACTGAAGCTTTCTTT.

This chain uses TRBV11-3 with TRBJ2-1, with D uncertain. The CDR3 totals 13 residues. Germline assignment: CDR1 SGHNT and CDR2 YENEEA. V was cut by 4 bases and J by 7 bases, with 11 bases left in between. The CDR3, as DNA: TGTGCCAGCAGCTCTTCCCTGGCTAATGAGCAGTTCTTC. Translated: CASSSSLANEQFF.

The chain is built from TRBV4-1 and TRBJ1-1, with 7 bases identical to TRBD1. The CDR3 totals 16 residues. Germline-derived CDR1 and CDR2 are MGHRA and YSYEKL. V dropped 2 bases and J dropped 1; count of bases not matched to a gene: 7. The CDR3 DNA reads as TGCGCCAGCAGCCAACAGACAGGGCCCCCGAACACTGAAGCTTTCTTT. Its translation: CASSQQTGPPNTEAFF.

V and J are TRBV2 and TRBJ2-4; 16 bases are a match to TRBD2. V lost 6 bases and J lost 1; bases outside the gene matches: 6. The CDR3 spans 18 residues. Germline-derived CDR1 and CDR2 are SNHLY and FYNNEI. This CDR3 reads CASRTGLAGGRAKNIQYF. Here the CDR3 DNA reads TGTGCCAGCAGAACGGGACTAGCGGGAGGGCGGGCCAAAAACATTCAGTACTTC.

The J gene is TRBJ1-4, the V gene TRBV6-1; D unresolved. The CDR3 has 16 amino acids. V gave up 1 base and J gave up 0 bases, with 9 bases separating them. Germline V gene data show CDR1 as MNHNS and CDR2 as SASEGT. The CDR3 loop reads CASSEGAITTNEKLFF. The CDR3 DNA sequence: TGTGCCAGCAGTGAAGGGGCGATTACAACTAATGAAAAACTGTTTTTT.